The following is a TCR beta chain sequence with its context. What it binds is not known. The CDR3 runs to 14 residues. V lost 6 bases and J lost 0, with 8 bases in between. CDR1 is MNHEY and CDR2 is SMNVEV in the germline V gene (reference sequence). This sample is part of a study of cytomegalovirus exposure and HLA in healthy donors. PCR involved 60 Vbeta and 13 Jbeta primers. Produced via immunoSEQ multiplex PCR; TCRdb's table is partial and in-frame only. The table lists roughly 290,000 clones, about four fifths of them singletons. Findings and caveats of the study: The authors later linked a missense DCLRE1C variant to TCR beta V- and J-gene trimming. An analysis was carried out at a later point. It showed that HLA-associated TCR beta chains were more clonally expanded than equally common non-associated chains. The authors assumed roughly uniform sequencing depth across donors for presence/absence analyses.

Sequencing was performed on PBMCs. The TCR comes from a girl aged 2-10 years in good health and CMV-seronegative. This chain uses TRBV27 with TRBJ2-2; tentatively, D is TRBD1 (6 bases). The CDR3 DNA reads TGTGCCAGCAGAGGACAGTCGAACACCGGGGAGCTGTTTTTT. This encodes CASRGQSNTGELFF.